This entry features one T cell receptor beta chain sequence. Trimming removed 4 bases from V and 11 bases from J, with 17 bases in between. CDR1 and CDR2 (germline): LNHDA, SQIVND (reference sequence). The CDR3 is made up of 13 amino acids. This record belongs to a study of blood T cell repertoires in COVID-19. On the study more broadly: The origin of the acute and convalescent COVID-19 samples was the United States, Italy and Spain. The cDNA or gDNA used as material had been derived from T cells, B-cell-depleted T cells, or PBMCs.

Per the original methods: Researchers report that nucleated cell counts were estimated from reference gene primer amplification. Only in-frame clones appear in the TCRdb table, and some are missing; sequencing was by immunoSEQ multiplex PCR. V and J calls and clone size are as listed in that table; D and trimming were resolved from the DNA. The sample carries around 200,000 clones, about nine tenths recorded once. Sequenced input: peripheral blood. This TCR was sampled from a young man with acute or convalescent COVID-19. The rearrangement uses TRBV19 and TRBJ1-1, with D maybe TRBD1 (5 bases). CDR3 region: CASSRNQGSRAFF. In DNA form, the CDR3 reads TGTGCCAGTAGTAGAAATCAGGGAAGCCGGGCTTTCTTT.